Detailed here is one TCR beta chain. Its antigen is unknown. Amplification used 60 Vbeta primers and 13 Jbeta primers. Only in-frame clones appear in the TCRdb table, and some are missing; sequencing was by immunoSEQ multiplex PCR. The sample consists of about 160,000 clones, approximately 80% of them appearing once. This entry belongs to a study of cytomegalovirus exposure and HLA in healthy donors. Study-level points and caveats: The later analysis indicated that the majority of CMV-associated TCR beta chains appeared HLA-restricted. A few chains linked to CMV were shown in vitro to be specific for CMV antigens.

Sequenced sample: PBMCs. The TCR sequence derives from a man younger than 30 in good health and CMV-seropositive.

In DNA, the CDR3 is TGTGCCAGCAAGTTGGAGGACTCTGGGGCCAACGTCCTGACTTTC. This encodes CASKLEDSGANVLTF. This sequence joins TRBV6-5 and TRBJ2-6; the D gene is possibly TRBD2 (5 bases). Germline V CDR1 and CDR2: MNHEY, SVGAGI. V lost 7 bases and J lost 0, with 10 bases in between. The CDR3 sequence is 15 residues long.